This TCR beta chain is from a study of blood T cell repertoires in COVID-19. Across the whole study: The United States, Italy and Spain supplied acute and convalescent COVID-19 samples. T cells, B-cell-depleted T cells, or PBMCs provided the cDNA or gDNA that served as material.

Authors' analysis steps: Reference gene primer amplification yielded estimated nucleated cell counts. Assay used: immunoSEQ multiplex PCR; TCRdb lists only in-frame clones, some missing. That table is the source of V, J and clone size, and D and trimming were worked out from the DNA. The sample contains almost 55,000 clones, around 87% of which appear only once. Germline loops: CDR1 MNHEY, CDR2 SVGAGI. This CDR3 region has 14 residues. The trim removed 9 bases at V and 0 bases at J, leaving 4 bases unmatched. Material for sequencing was peripheral blood. The chain couples TRBV6-5 to TRBJ2-3; TRBD1 agrees at 9 bases. The receptor's source is a man aged 45 to 65 with active COVID-19. CDR3 amino acids: CASTGTGSTDTQYF. Here the CDR3 DNA reads TGTGCCAGTACCGGGACAGGGAGCACAGATACGCAGTATTTT.